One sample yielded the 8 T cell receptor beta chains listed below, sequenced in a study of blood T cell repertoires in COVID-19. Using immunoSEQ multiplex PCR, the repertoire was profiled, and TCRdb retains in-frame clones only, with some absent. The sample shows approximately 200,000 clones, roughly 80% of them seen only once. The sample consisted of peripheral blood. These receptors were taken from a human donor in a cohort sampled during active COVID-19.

CDR3 sequence (DNA): TGTGCCAGCAGTTTAACTGTTCAGGGTAATTCACCCCTCCACTTT. Residues: CASSLTVQGNSPLHF. The rearrangement uses TRBV28 and TRBJ1-6, with a tentative D call TRBD1 (5 bases). This CDR3 has 15 amino acids. Germline V gene data show CDR1 as MDHEN and CDR2 as SYDVKM. V lost 2 bases and J 6 bases, leaving 11 bases between the germline ends.

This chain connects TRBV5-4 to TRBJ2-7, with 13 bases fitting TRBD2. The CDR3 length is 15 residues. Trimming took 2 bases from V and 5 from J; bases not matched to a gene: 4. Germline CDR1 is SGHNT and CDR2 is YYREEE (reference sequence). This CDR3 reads CASSFGLAGVNEQYF. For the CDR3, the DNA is TGTGCCAGCAGCTTCGGACTAGCGGGAGTCAACGAGCAGTACTTC. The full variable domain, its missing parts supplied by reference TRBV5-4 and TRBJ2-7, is ETGVTQSPTHLIKTRGQQVTLRCSSQSGHNTVSWYQQALGQGPQFIFQYYREEENGRGNFPPRFSGLQFPNYSSELNVNALELDDSALYLCASSFGLAGVNEQYFGPGTRLTVT.

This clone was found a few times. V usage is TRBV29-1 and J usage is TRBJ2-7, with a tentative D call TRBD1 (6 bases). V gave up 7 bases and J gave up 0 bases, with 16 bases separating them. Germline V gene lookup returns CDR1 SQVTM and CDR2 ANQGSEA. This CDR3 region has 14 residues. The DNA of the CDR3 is TGCAGCGCTAGGGGACAACCCAGCTCCTACGAGCAGTACTTC. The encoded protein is CSARGQPSSYEQYF.

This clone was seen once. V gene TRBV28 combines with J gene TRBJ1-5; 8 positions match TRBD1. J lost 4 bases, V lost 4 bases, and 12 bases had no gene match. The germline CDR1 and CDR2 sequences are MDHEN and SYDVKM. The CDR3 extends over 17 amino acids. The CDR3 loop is CASSWEGQVWENQPQHF. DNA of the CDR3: TGTGCCAGCAGTTGGGAGGGACAGGTTTGGGAAAATCAGCCCCAGCATTTT.

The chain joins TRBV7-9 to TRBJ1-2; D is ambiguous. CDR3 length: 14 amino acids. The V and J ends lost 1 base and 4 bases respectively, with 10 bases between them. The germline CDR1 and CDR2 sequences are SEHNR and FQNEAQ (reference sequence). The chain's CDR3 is CASSLEFSSYGYTF. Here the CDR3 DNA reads TGTGCCAGCAGCTTAGAGTTCAGTTCCTATGGCTACACCTTC.

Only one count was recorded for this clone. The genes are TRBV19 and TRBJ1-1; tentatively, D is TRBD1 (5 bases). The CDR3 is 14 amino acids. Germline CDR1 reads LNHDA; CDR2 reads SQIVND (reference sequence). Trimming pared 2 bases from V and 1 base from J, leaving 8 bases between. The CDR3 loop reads CASSIQGRNTEAFF. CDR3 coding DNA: TGTGCCAGTAGTATACAGGGAAGGAACACTGAAGCTTTCTTT.

The CDR3 sequence is CASSQGQGGTYGYTF. The CDR3 DNA reads TGCGCCAGCAGCCAAGGACAGGGGGGGACCTATGGCTACACCTTC. The chain carries TRBV5-1 and TRBJ1-2; 10 bases are a match to TRBD1. Germline CDR1 SGHRS, CDR2 YFSETQ. The CDR3 runs to 15 residues. J gave up 4 bases and V 4 bases, and 7 bases lay outside the gene matches.

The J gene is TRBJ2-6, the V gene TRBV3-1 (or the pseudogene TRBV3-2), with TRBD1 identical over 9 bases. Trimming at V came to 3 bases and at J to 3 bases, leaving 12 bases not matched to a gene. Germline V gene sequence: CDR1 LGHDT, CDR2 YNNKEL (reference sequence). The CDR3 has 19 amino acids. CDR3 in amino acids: CASSQTGTGIYVGANVLTF. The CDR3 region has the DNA TGTGCCAGCAGCCAGACCGGGACAGGGATATATGTTGGGGCCAACGTCCTGACTTTC.